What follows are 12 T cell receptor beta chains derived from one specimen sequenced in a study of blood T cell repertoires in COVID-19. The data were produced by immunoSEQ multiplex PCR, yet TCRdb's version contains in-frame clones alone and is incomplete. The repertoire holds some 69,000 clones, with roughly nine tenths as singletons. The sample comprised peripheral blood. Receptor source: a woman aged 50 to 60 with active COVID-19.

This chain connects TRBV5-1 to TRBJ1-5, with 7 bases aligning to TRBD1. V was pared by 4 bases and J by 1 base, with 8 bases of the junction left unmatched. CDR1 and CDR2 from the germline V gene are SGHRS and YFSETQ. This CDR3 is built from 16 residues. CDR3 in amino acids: CASSPTGDRSNQPQHF. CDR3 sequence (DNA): TGCGCCAGCAGCCCTACAGGGGACCGCAGCAATCAGCCCCAGCATTTT.

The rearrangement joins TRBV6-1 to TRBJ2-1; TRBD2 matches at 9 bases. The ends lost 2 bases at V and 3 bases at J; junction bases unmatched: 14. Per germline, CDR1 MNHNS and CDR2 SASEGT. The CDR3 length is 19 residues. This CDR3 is CASSEPPSGVVVFYNEQFF. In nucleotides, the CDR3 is TGTGCCAGCAGTGAACCCCCTAGCGGGGTGGTCGTTTTCTACAATGAGCAGTTCTTC.

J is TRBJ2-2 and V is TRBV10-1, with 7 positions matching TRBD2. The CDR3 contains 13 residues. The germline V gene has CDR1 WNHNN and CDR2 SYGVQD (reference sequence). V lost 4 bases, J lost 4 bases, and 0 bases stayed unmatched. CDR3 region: CASSGTSTGELFF. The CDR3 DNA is TGCGCCAGCAGTGGGACTAGCACCGGGGAGCTGTTTTTT.

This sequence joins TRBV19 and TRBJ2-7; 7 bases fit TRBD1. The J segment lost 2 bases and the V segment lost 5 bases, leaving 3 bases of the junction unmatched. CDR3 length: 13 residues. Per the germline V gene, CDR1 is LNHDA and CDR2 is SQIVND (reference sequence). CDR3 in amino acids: CASSSGQTYEQYF. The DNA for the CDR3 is TGTGCCAGTAGTTCGGGACAGACCTACGAGCAGTACTTC.

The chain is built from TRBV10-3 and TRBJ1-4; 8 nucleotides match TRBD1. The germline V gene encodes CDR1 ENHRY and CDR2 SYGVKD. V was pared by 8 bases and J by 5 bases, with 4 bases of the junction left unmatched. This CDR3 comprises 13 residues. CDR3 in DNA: TGTGCCATCCTGGACAGGGCGAATGAAAAACTGTTTTTT. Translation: CAILDRANEKLFF.

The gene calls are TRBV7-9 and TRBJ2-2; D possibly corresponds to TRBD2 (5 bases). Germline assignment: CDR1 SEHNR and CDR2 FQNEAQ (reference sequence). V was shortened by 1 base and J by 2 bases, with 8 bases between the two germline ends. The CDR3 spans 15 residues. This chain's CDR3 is CASSLGTVNTGELFF. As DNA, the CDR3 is TGTGCCAGCAGCTTAGGGACTGTTAACACCGGGGAGCTGTTTTTT.

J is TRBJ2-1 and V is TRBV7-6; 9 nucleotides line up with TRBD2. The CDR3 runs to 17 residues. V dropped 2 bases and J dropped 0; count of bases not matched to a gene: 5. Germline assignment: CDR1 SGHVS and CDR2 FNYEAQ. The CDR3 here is CASSLLSGRSSYNEQFF. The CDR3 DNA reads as TGTGCCAGCAGCTTATTGAGCGGGAGGTCCTCCTACAATGAGCAGTTCTTC.

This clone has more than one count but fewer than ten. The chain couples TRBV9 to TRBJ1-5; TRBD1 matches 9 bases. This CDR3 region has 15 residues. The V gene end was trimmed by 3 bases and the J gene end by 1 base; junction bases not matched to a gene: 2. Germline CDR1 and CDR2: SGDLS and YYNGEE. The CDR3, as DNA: TGTGCCAGCAGCGAGGGACAGGGAAGCAATCAGCCCCAGCATTTT. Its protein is CASSEGQGSNQPQHF. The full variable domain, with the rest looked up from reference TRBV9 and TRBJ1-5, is DSGVTQTPKHLITATGQRVTLRCSPRSGDLSVYWYQQSLDQGLQFLIQYYNGEERAKGNILERFSAQQFPDLHSELNLSSLELGDSALYFCASSEGQGSNQPQHFGDGTRLSIL.

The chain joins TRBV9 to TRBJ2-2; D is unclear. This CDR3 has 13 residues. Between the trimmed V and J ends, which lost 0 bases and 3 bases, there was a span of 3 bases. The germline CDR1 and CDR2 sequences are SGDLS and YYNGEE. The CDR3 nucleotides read TGTGCCAGCAGCGTAGCCGACACCGGGGAGCTGTTTTTT. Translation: CASSVADTGELFF.

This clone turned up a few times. DNA for the CDR3: TGTGCCAGCAGTCCCCGGGGGGGCAACTACGAGCAGTACTTC. Its translation is CASSPRGGNYEQYF. The rearrangement joins TRBV27 to TRBJ2-7; 8 bases are a match to TRBD2. V shed 5 bases and J 3 bases; nucleotides not matched to a gene: 6. This CDR3 is 14 amino acids long. From germline, CDR1 is MNHEY and CDR2 SMNVEV (reference sequence).

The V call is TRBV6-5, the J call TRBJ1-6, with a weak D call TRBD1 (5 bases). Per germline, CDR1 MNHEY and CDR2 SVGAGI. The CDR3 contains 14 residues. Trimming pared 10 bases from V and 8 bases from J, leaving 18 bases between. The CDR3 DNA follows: TGTGCCACCAACCGGGGACTGGGATATTCACCCCTCCACTTT. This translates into CATNRGLGYSPLHF.

The CDR3 DNA reads TGTGCCAGCGGGAGAGTTCAAAACACTGAAGCTTTCTTT. Translated: CASGRVQNTEAFF. This chain joins TRBV6-5 and TRBJ1-1; D remains ambiguous. CDR3 length: 13 residues. Trimming removed 8 bases from V and 2 bases from J, with 12 bases in between. Germline V lookup: CDR1 MNHEY, CDR2 SVGAGI.